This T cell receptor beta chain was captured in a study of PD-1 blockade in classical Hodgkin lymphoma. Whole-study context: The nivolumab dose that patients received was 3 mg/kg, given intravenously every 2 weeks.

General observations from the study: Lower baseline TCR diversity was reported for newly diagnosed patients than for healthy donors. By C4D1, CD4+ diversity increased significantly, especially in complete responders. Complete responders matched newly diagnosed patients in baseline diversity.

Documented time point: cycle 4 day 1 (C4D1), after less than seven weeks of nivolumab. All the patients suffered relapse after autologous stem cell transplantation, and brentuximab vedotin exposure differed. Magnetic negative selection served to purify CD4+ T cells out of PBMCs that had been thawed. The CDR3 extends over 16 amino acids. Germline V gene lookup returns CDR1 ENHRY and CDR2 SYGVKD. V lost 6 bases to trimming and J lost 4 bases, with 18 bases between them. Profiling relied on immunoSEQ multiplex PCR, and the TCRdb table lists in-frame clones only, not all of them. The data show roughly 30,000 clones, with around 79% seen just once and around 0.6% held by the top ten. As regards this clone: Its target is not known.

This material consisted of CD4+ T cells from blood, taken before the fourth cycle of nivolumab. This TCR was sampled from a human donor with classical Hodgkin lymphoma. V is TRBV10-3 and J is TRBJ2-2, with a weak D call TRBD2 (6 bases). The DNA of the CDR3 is TGTGCCATCAGGGACTATGACCAGGGTATCACCGGGGAGCTGTTTTTT. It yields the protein CAIRDYDQGITGELFF.